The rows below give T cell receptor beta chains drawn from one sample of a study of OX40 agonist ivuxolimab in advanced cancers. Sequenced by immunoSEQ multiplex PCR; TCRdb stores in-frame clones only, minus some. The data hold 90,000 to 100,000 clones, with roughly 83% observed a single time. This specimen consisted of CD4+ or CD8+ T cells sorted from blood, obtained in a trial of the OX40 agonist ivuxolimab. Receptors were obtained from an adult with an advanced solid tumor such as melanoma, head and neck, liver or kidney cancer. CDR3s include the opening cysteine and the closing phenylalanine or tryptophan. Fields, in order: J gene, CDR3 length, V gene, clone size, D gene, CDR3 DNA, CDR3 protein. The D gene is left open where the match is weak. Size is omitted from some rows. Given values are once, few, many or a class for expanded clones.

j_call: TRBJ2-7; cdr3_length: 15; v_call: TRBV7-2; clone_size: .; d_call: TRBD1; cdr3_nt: TGTGCCAGCAGCCTCCGGACAGGGGGCCCCTACGAGCAGTACTTC; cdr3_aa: CASSLRTGGPYEQYF
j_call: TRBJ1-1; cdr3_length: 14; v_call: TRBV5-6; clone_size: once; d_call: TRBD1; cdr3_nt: TGTGCCAGCAGAACACAGGGGGCGTTCACTGAAGCTTTCTTT; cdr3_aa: CASRTQGAFTEAFF
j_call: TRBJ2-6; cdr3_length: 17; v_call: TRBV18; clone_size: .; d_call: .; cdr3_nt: TGTGCCAGCTCTTTGGGACGGGCAAGCTCTGGGGCCAACGTCCTGACTTTC; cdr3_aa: CASSLGRASSGANVLTF
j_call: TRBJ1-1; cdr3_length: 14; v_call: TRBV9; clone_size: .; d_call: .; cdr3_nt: TGTGCCAGTGGACGAGGGGGGTGGGACACTGAAGCTTTCTTT; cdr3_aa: CASGRGGWDTEAFF
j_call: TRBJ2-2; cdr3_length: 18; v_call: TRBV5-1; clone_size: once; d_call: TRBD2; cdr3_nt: TGCGCCAGCAGCCCACTCTCTAGCGGGAGCGCGAACACCGGGGAGCTGTTTTTT; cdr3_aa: CASSPLSSGSANTGELFF
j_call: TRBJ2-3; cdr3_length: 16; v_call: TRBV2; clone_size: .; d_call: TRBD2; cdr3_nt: TGTGCCAGCACCCCGGGACTAGCGGGGGGCACAGATACGCAGTATTTT; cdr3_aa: CASTPGLAGGTDTQYF
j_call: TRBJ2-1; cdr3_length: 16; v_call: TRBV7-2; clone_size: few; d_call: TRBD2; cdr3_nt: TGTGCCAGCAGCTCCCAAAGCGGGAGCTCCTACAATGAGCAGTTCTTC; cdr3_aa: CASSSQSGSSYNEQFF
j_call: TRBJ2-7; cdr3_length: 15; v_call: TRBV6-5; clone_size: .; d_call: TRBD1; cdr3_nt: TGTGCCAGCAGTTATGCGGGACAGGATTCGGGCGAGCAGTACTTC; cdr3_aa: CASSYAGQDSGEQYF
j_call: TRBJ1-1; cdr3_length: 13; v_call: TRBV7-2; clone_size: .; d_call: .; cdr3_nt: TGTGCCAGCAGCCTCTATGACAGTTACAAAGCTTTCTTT; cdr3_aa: CASSLYDSYKAFF
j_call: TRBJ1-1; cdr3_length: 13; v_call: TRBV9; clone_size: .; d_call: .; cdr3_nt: TGTGCCAGCAGCCCAGCTGAGGGGACTGAAGCTTTCTTT; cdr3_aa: CASSPAEGTEAFF
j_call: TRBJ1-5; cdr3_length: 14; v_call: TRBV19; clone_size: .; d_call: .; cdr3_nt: TGTGCCAGTAGAGTCCAGGGTAGCAATCAGCCCCAGCATTTT; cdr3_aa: CASRVQGSNQPQHF
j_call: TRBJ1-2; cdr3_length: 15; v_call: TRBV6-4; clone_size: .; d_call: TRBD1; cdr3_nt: TGTGCCAGCAGCCGGGACAGGGGCTTTTCCTATGGCTACACCTTC; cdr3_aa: CASSRDRGFSYGYTF
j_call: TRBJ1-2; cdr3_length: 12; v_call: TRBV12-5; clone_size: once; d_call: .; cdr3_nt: TGTGCTAGTGGGGCCCCACTGTATGGCTACACCTTC; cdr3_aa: CASGAPLYGYTF
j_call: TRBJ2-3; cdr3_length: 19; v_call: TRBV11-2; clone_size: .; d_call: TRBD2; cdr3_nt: TGTGCCAGCAGCTTAGATCGGTCTATGCGGGAGGGCCCGGCAGATACGCAGTATTTT; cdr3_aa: CASSLDRSMREGPADTQYF
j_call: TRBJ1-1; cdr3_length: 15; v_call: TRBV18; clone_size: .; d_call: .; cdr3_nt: TGTGCCAGCTCACTCGGGACGGAAGTGAACACTGAAGCTTTCTTT; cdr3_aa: CASSLGTEVNTEAFF
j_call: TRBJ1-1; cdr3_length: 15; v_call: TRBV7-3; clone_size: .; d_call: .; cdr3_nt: TGTGCCAGCAGCTTAAGACCTGGGATGAACACTGAAGCTTTCTTT; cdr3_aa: CASSLRPGMNTEAFF
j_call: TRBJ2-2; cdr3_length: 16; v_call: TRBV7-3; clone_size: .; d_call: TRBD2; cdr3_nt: TGTGCCAGCAGCCCGTCAGCGGGAGGGCCGATCGGGGAGCTGTTTTTT; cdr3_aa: CASSPSAGGPIGELFF
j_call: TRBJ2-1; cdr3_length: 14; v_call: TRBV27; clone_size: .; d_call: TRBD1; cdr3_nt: TGTGCCAGCAATATAAGGACAGGAGGCAATGAGCAGTTCTTC; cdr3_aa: CASNIRTGGNEQFF
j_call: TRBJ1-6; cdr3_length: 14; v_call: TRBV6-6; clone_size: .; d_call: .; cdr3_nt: TGTGCCAGCAGTACCGGACAGATAAATTCACCCCTCCACTTT; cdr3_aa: CASSTGQINSPLHF
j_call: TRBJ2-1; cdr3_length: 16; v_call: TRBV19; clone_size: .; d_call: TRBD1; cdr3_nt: TGTGCCAGTAGTGCCTACAGGGGGCTCTCCTACAATGAGCAGTTCTTC; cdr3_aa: CASSAYRGLSYNEQFF
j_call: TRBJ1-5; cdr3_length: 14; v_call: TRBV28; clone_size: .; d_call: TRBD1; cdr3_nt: TGTGCCAGCACCACCGGGACAGGGAATCAGCCCCAGCATTTT; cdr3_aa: CASTTGTGNQPQHF
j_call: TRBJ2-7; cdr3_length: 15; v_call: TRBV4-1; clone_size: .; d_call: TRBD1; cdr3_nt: TGCGCCAGCAGCCAAGGACAGGGGAGCTCCTACGAGCAGTACTTC; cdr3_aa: CASSQGQGSSYEQYF
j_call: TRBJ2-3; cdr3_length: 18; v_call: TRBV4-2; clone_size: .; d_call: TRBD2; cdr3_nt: TGTGCCAGCAGCCAAGGGCGGGGGGGCAGTACGGGCACAGATACGCAGTATTTT; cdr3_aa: CASSQGRGGSTGTDTQYF
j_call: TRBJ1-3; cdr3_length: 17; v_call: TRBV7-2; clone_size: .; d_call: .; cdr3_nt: TGTGCCAGCAGCTCCCCTGGGAAGCGGAAATCTGGAAACACCATATATTTT; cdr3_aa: CASSSPGKRKSGNTIYF
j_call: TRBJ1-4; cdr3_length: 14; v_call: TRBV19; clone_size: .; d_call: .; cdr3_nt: TGTGCCAGTAGTGGGGACACCTACAATGAAAAACTGTTTTTT; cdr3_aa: CASSGDTYNEKLFF